This TCR beta chain was retrieved from a study of T cell changes during pregnancy in multiple sclerosis. The data were produced by immunoSEQ multiplex PCR, yet TCRdb's version contains in-frame clones alone and is incomplete. The repertoire holds approximately 79,000 clones, with about 92% as singletons. The CDR3 covers 15 residues. Germline CDR1 reads SGHNT; CDR2 reads YYREEE (reference sequence). J gave up 6 bases and V 2 bases, and 9 bases lay outside the gene matches. The rearrangement links TRBV5-4 to TRBJ2-7; 9 bases align to TRBD1. This sequence originates from a female donor with multiple sclerosis, enrolled in a pregnancy study. The source material was CD4+ T cells from peripheral blood mononuclear cells, sampled before pregnancy. The CDR3 region is CASSFSGTGSGEQYF. The DNA for the CDR3 is TGTGCCAGCAGCTTTTCCGGGACAGGGAGTGGCGAGCAGTACTTC.